This T cell receptor beta chain was observed in a study of blood T cell repertoires in COVID-19. This clone has a single count. CDR1 SQVTM and CDR2 ANQGSEA come from the germline V gene. The CDR3 spans 13 residues. V lost 1 base and J lost 3, with 9 bases in between. The protocol was immunoSEQ multiplex PCR, while the TCRdb copy is restricted to in-frame clones and leaves out a portion. The sample includes more than 200,000 clones, just under 90% of them seen just once. The chain links TRBV29-1 to TRBJ1-2; D gene unclear. Source material: PBMCs or T cells enriched from blood (not recorded which). The TCR comes from a woman aged 25-40 years with acute COVID-19. The CDR3 loop reads CSVEGGFDYGYTF. As DNA, the CDR3 is TGCAGCGTTGAAGGAGGGTTCGACTATGGCTACACCTTC. Drawing the rest from reference TRBV29-1 and TRBJ1-2, the complete variable domain is SAVISQKPSRDICQRGTSLTIQCQVDSQVTMMFWYRQQPGQSLTLIATANQGSEATYESGFVIDKFPISRPNLTFSTLTVSNMSPEDSSIYLCSVEGGFDYGYTFGSGTRLTVV.